This TCR beta chain was profiled in a study of regulatory T cells in long-lasting Graves disease. Described time point: persistent/refractory GD, antithyroid drugs over 5 years with positive TRAb. The TCR library was made from RNA extracted from PBMCs. All patients originated from an endocrinology department located in Xi'an, China. Overall study findings and caveats: Newly diagnosed patients shared 850 to 1,000 public clonotypes; persistent patients shared some 2,700. The study found lower TCR diversity in persistent Graves' patients than in newly diagnosed ones. Segments TRBV28, TRBJ1-2 and TRBJ2-5 showed preferential usage in persistent disease.

Libraries of TCR beta came from iRepertoire HTBI primers plus Arm-PCR of CDR3 regions. TCRdb re-called the multiplex PCR reads through MiXCR, storing one row per CDR3 protein. This table holds about 400,000 distinct CDR3 sequences, around 20% found once. The CDR3 totals 15 residues. Per the germline V gene, CDR1 is MNHEY and CDR2 is SVGAGI. Trimming shortened V by 1 base and J by 8 bases, and 14 bases separated the two germline ends. This clonotype was observed a handful of times. Its target is unknown. This chain connects TRBV6-5 to TRBJ2-2; D gene uncertain. The receptor comes from a female donor with Graves disease. The specimen was peripheral blood mononuclear cells (PBMCs), collected when the disease was refractory, from a patient treated with antithyroid drugs. The CDR3: CASSYWAATPGELFF. The CDR3 coding sequence is TGTGCCAGCAGTTACTGGGCTGCAACCCCGGGGGAGCTGTTTTTT.